What follows is one T cell receptor (beta chain) and its context. Original analysis: How many nucleated cells were present was estimated from reference gene primer amplification. TCRdb's copy holds only in-frame clones and misses some; the assay was immunoSEQ multiplex PCR. V, J and clone size reflect that table, while D and trimming were determined from the DNA. Of approximately 280,000 clones listed, about 88% are singletons. The record originates from a study of blood T cell repertoires in COVID-19. Looking at the study overall: Whether acute or convalescent, the COVID-19 samples came from the United States, Italy and Spain. In each case, the material was cDNA or gDNA derived from T cells, B-cell-depleted T cells, or PBMCs.

Germline-derived CDR1 and CDR2 are ENHRY and SYGVKD. The CDR3 consists of 16 residues. Trimming removed 4 bases from V and 5 bases from J; junction bases left unmatched: 12. Sequenced material: peripheral blood. This sequence joins TRBV10-3 and TRBJ2-5, with 8 positions matching TRBD1. The TCR originated in a woman aged 55 to 70 with acute or convalescent COVID-19. As DNA, the CDR3 is TGTGCCATCAGTGGAGGACAGGGAAACTCAATTGAGACCCAGTACTTC. This encodes CAISGGQGNSIETQYF.